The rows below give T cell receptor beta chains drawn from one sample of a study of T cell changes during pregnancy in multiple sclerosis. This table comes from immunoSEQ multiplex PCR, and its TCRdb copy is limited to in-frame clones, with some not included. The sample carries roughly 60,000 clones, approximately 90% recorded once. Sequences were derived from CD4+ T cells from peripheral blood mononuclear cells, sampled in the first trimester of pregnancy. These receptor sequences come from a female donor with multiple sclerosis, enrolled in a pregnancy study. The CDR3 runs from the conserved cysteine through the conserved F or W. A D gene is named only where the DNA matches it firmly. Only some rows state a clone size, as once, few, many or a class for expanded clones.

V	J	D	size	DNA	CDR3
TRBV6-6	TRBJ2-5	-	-	TGTGCCAGCAGTGCCGACATCCAAGAGACCCAGTACTTC	CASSADIQETQYF
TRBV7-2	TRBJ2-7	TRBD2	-	TGTGCCAGCAGCCTAGCGGGGGGACCCTACGAGCAGTACTTC	CASSLAGGPYEQYF
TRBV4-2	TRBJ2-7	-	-	TGTGCCAGCAGCCAGGGCGAGCGGCGCGAGCAGTACTTC	CASSQGERREQYF
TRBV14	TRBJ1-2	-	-	TGTGCCAGCAGCCAGGACAGTATGGCCTATGGCTACACCTTC	CASSQDSMAYGYTF
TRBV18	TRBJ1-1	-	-	TGTGCCAGCTCCCCCAGCGGGAACACTGAAGCTTTCTTT	CASSPSGNTEAFF
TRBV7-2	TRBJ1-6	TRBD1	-	TGTGCCAGCAGCCCACAGCCAAGGGACAGGTTCTATAATTCACCCCTCCACTTT	CASSPQPRDRFYNSPLHF
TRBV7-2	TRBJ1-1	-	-	TGTGCCAGCAGCCCAAGCAGGGCCCAGAAAAAAGCTTTCTTT	CASSPSRAQKKAFF
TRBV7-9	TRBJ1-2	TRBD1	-	TGTGCCAGCAGCTCCCGGACAGGGGGATACTATGGCTACACCTTC	CASSSRTGGYYGYTF
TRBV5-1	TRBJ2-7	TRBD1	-	TGCGCCAGCAGCTTGGTGACAGGGCTCGAGCAGTACTTC	CASSLVTGLEQYF
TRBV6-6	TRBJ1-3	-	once	TGTGCCAGCTCGCGGGGGGTGGGAAACACCATATATTTT	CASSRGVGNTIYF
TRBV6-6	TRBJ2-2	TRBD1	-	TGTGCCAGCAGTTACGCCGGGACAGGGGCCGGGGAGCTGTTTTTT	CASSYAGTGAGELFF
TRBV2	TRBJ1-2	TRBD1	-	TGTGCCAGCAGTGATTGGGACAGGGTGAATGGCTACACCTTC	CASSDWDRVNGYTF
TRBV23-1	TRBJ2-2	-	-	TGCGCCAGCAGTCAATCCAAGGGGGTTTCGAACACCGGGGAGCTGTTTTTT	CASSQSKGVSNTGELFF
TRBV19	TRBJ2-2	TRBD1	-	TGTGCCAGTAGTCTCCGGGACAGGGGGAATTTAGGGGAGCTGTTTTTT	CASSLRDRGNLGELFF
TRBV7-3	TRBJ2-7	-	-	TGTGCCAGCAGCTTGGGGGGACCCCAGTCCTACGAGCAGTACTTC	CASSLGGPQSYEQYF
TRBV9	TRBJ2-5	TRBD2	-	TGTGCCAGCAGCGTCGATAGCGGGGGTGTTGCGACCCAGTACTTC	CASSVDSGGVATQYF
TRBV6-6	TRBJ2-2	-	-	TGTGCCAGTCAGGTCACCGGGGAGCTGTTTTTT	CASQVTGELFF
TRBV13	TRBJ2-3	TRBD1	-	TGTGCCAGCAGCTCTACCGACCACAGGGGAAGCACAGATACGCAGTATTTT	CASSSTDHRGSTDTQYF
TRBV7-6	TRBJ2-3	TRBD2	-	TGTGCCAGCAGCCCTGCGGGGGGAGATACGCAGTATTTT	CASSPAGGDTQYF
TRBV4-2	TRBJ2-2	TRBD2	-	TGTGCCAGCAGCCAAGATTCTAGCGGGGCCAACACCGGGGAGCTGTTTTTT	CASSQDSSGANTGELFF
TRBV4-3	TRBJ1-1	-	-	TGCGCCAGCAGCCAAACACAGAGCAACACTGAAGCTTTCTTT	CASSQTQSNTEAFF
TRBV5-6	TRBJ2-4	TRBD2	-	TGTGCCAGCAGCTTGGGGGCACTAGCGATAAACATTCAGTACTTC	CASSLGALAINIQYF
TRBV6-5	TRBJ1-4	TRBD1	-	TGTGCCAGCAGTTATAGGACAGGGCGTGAAAAACTGTTTTTT	CASSYRTGREKLFF
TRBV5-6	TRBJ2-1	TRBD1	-	TGTGCCAGCAGCTCTCTCGGACAGGGCACAATATACAATGAGCAGTTCTTC	CASSSLGQGTIYNEQFF
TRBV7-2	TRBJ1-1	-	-	TGTGCCAGCAGCTTATCTCGGGTGACCACTGAAGCTTTCTTT	CASSLSRVTTEAFF
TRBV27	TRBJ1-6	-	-	TGTGCCAGCAGTTCCAGGACTGGGAGACGGGTCAATGATTCACCCCTCCACTTT	CASSSRTGRRVNDSPLHF
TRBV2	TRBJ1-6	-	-	TGTGCCAGCAGACAGGCTAGCTCCTATAATTCACCCCTCCACTTT	CASRQASSYNSPLHF
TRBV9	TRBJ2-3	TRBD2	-	TGTGCCAGCAGCATTAGCGGGGACGACACAGATACGCAGTATTTT	CASSISGDDTDTQYF
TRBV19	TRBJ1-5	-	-	TGTGCCAGGCAGGTTTTCAATCAGCCCCAGCATTTT	CARQVFNQPQHF
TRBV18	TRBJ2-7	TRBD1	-	TGTGCCAGCTCACCCGGACAGGGTTGGGCCTACGAGCAGTACTTC	CASSPGQGWAYEQYF
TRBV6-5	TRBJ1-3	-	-	TGTGCCAGCAGTTCCTCCGGGACTGCCGGAAACACCATATATTTT	CASSSSGTAGNTIYF
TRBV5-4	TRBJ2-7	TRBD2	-	TGTGCCAGCAGCCGGACGGCTAGCGGGGGGAATACGACACAGTACTTC	CASSRTASGGNTTQYF
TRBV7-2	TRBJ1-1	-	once	TGTGCCAGCAGTTCCCAACTATCAGAGGGCACTGAAGCTTTCTTT	CASSSQLSEGTEAFF
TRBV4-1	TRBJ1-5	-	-	TGCGCCAGCAGCCCCACAGTGAATAGCAATCAGCCCCAGCATTTT	CASSPTVNSNQPQHF
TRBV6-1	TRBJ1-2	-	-	TGTGCCAGCAGTGCTCTACTACAGGGTGGCTACACCTTC	CASSALLQGGYTF
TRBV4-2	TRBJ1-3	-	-	TGTGCCAGCAGCCAGCGGGGATTAGGCAACACCATATATTTT	CASSQRGLGNTIYF
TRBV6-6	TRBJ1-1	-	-	TGTGCCAGCAGGGGCAGGGACTTGAACACTGAAGCTTTCTTT	CASRGRDLNTEAFF
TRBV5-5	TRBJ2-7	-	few	TGTGCCAGTCGCCGGGACAATAACGAGCAGTACTTC	CASRRDNNEQYF
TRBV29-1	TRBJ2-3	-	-	TGCAGCGTTTACGATTCCGGGGGCACAGATACGCAGTATTTT	CSVYDSGGTDTQYF
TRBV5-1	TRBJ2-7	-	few	TGCGCCAGCAGCTGGGACACAACCTACGAGCAGTACTTC	CASSWDTTYEQYF
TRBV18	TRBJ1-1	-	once	TGTGCCAGCTCACCAAAGACACCTTACACTGAAGCTTTCTTT	CASSPKTPYTEAFF
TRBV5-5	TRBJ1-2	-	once	TGTGCCAGCAGCTTGGTGGGGCAGAACTATGGCTACACCTTC	CASSLVGQNYGYTF
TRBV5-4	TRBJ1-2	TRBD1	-	TGTGCCAGCAGCTTCGAGCCAGGGGGTGGCTACACCTTC	CASSFEPGGGYTF
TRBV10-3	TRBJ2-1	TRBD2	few	TGTGCCATCAGAGAGTGGAGCGGGGGGGCAAATGAGCAGTTCTTC	CAIREWSGGANEQFF
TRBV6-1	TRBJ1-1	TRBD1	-	TGTGCCAGCAACCGACAGGGGTACACTGAAGCTTTCTTT	CASNRQGYTEAFF
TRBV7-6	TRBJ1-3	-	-	TGTGCCAGCAGCTTATCGGGAGCGGGGTCAGGAAACACCATATATTTT	CASSLSGAGSGNTIYF